The 25 T cell receptor beta chains reported below all come from one sample, sequenced in a study of Ad26.COV2.S vaccination and SARS-CoV-2 variants. TCRdb keeps only in-frame clones here, not all; method: immunoSEQ multiplex PCR. The table shows roughly 380,000 clones, with approximately 90% occurring only once. The sample in question was peripheral blood, obtained after recovery from COVID-19. The receptors stem from a human donor who had recovered from COVID-19.

About this clone itself: A junction boundary mismatches the germline segment, possibly from a read error. This chain joins TRBV5-4 and TRBJ2-2; possible D gene TRBD2, 5 bases. The CDR3 spans 14 residues. The germline V gene encodes CDR1 SGHNT and CDR2 YYREEE (reference sequence). The CDR3 DNA reads as TGTGCCAGCAGCTTGGCGGGAAACAGCGGGGAGCTGTTTTTT. Protein sequence: CASSLAGNSGELFF.

The chain combines TRBV9 with TRBJ1-1, with D possibly matching TRBD1 (6 bases). The CDR3 runs to 13 residues. Trimming left V 0 bases short and J 6 bases short, with 9 bases between. CDR1 and CDR2 (germline): SGDLS, YYNGEE. The CDR3 here is CASSVAQGPEAFF. The CDR3 region has the DNA TGTGCCAGCAGCGTAGCACAGGGTCCTGAAGCTTTCTTT.

Note on this clone: Other DNA sequences in the same sample also yield this CDR3. The chain joins TRBV11-2 to TRBJ2-3; 14 nucleotides line up with TRBD2. CDR3 size: 17 residues. Germline values: CDR1 SGHAT, CDR2 FQNNGV. V dropped 1 base and J dropped 2; count of bases not matched to a gene: 2. Here the CDR3 reads CASSLVGLAGVTDTQYF. The CDR3 DNA reads TGTGCCAGCAGCTTAGTGGGACTAGCGGGAGTCACAGATACGCAGTATTTT.

The rearrangement uses TRBV7-9 and TRBJ2-5; the match to TRBD2 covers 7 bases. Germline V gives CDR1 SEHNR, CDR2 FQNEAQ (reference sequence). V was clipped by 6 bases and J by 5 bases; unmatched bases: 6. The CDR3 is 13 residues long. The CDR3 DNA reads TGTGCCAGCAGGCAGGCGGGAGAGGAGACCCAGTACTTC. Translating it yields CASRQAGEETQYF.

In DNA form, the CDR3 reads TGCAGCGTAGCCGGGACACAAAATCAGCCCCAGCATTTT. Residues: CSVAGTQNQPQHF. The chain employs TRBV29-1 and TRBJ1-5, with a weak D call TRBD1 (6 bases). V lost 6 bases and J lost 4, with 13 bases in between. Per germline, CDR1 SQVTM and CDR2 ANQGSEA. The CDR3 spans 13 residues.

The rearrangement uses TRBV4-1 and TRBJ2-7; TRBD1 agrees at 9 bases. The CDR3 has 15 residues. V gave up 5 bases and J gave up 3 bases; unmatched junction bases: 8. Per germline, CDR1 MGHRA and CDR2 YSYEKL. Here the CDR3 reads CASSYERGQGYEQYF. Here the CDR3 DNA reads TGCGCCAGCAGCTACGAAAGGGGACAGGGCTACGAGCAGTACTTC.

This chain connects TRBV5-1 to TRBJ2-7; 9 bases are shared with TRBD2. Unmatched junction bases numbered 4, after V lost 0 bases and J lost 0 bases. The CDR3 contains 16 residues. Germline V gene data show CDR1 as SGHRS and CDR2 as YFSETQ. In nucleotides, the CDR3 is TGCGCCAGCAGCTTGGGAGCGGGGGGAAGCTCCTACGAGCAGTACTTC. Translated, it gives CASSLGAGGSSYEQYF.

The V and J genes are TRBV7-2 and TRBJ2-3; D is perhaps TRBD2 (6 bases). Deletions cut 0 bases from V and 4 bases from J, with 11 bases between. Germline loops: CDR1 SGHTA, CDR2 FQGNSA. CDR3 size: 15 residues. The CDR3 protein is CASSLAGGVPDTQYF. The DNA of the CDR3 is TGTGCCAGCAGCTTAGCGGGGGGAGTCCCAGATACGCAGTATTTT.

CDR3 in amino acids: CASSEYPTQETQYF. CDR3 DNA: TGTGCCAGCAGTGAATATCCCACCCAAGAGACCCAGTACTTC. The chain is built from TRBV2 and TRBJ2-5, with D unclear. The CDR3 runs 14 residues. Germline CDR1 is SNHLY and CDR2 is FYNNEI. V dropped 2 bases and J dropped 1 base, with 8 bases sitting between them.

The chain employs TRBV24-1 and TRBJ1-2, with D unclear. Germline V CDR1 and CDR2: KGHDR, SFDVKD. The CDR3 is 14 amino acids. V gave up 4 bases and J gave up 4 bases, with 12 bases separating them. The CDR3 loop reads CATSEPDSVYGYTF. The CDR3 DNA reads as TGTGCCACCAGTGAACCCGACTCAGTCTATGGCTACACCTTC.

The V and J genes are TRBV5-6 and TRBJ2-7; D is possibly TRBD1 (6 bases). This CDR3 contains 13 residues. Trimming stripped 7 bases from V and 6 bases from J, with 17 bases between. Germline V gene lookup returns CDR1 SGHDT and CDR2 YYEEEE. The CDR3 nucleotides are TGTGCCAGCCACCTAGGGGGAAAGACCGAGCAGTACTTC. Translating it yields CASHLGGKTEQYF.

J is TRBJ2-3 and V is TRBV7-2; 9 bases map to TRBD1. CDR3 size: 14 residues. The germline V gene encodes CDR1 SGHTA and CDR2 FQGNSA. Trimming cost V 7 bases and J 3 bases; bases outside gene matches: 5. CDR3 coding DNA: TGTGCCAGCAACAGGGGGCTGGGGACAGATACGCAGTATTTT. As protein: CASNRGLGTDTQYF.

The V call is TRBV10-2, the J call TRBJ2-2; perhaps TRBD2 as D (5 bases). The CDR3 consists of 14 residues. Per the germline V gene, CDR1 is WSHSY and CDR2 is SAAADI. V lost 7 bases, J lost 1 base, and 10 bases lay in between. In DNA form, the CDR3 reads TGCGCCAGCAAGCCGGGAAAGAACACCGGGGAGCTGTTTTTT. Translated: CASKPGKNTGELFF.

This chain uses TRBV2 with TRBJ1-2, with 7 positions matching TRBD1. V shed 2 bases, J shed 5 bases, and the junction held 8 bases outside the gene matches. Germline CDR1 and CDR2: SNHLY and FYNNEI. This CDR3 contains 15 residues. The chain's CDR3 is CASSESRQGGYGYTF. The CDR3, as DNA: TGTGCCAGCAGTGAATCGAGACAGGGTGGTTATGGCTACACCTTC. The complete variable domain, with remaining parts taken from reference TRBV2 and TRBJ1-2, reads EPEVTQTPSHQVTQMGQEVILRCVPISNHLYFYWYRQILGQKVEFLVSFYNNEISEKSEIFDDQFSVERPDGSNFTLKIRSTKLEDSAMYFCASSESRQGGYGYTFGSGTRLTVV.

The chain joins TRBV5-4 to TRBJ1-6; TRBD1 agrees at 7 bases. V shed 0 bases and J 8 bases; nucleotides not matched to a gene: 11. CDR3 length: 17 residues. Germline lookup yields CDR1 SGHNT and CDR2 YYREEE (reference sequence). CDR3 region: CASSLAGGRQGYSPLHF. CDR3 bases: TGTGCCAGCAGCTTGGCAGGGGGGCGACAGGGCTATTCACCCCTCCACTTT.

The V and J genes are TRBV18 and TRBJ1-1; unclear D gene. CDR1 and CDR2 (germline): KGHSH, LQKENI. V was pared by 4 bases and J by 3 bases, with 12 bases between. The CDR3 has 14 residues. The CDR3 loop reads CASSLDLGYTEAFF. DNA of the CDR3: TGTGCCAGCTCACTCGACTTGGGATACACTGAAGCTTTCTTT.

This clone appeared once. The chain links TRBV7-9 to TRBJ1-6, with TRBD1 matching over 10 bases. This CDR3 is built from 17 residues. V lost 5 bases and J lost 8; bases outside the gene matches: 12. The germline CDR1 and CDR2 sequences are SEHNR and FQNEAQ (reference sequence). In nucleotides, the CDR3 is TGTGCCAGCAGCCCCACCCGGGACAGGGGCTCGGATTCACCCCTCCACTTT. This codes for CASSPTRDRGSDSPLHF. Full variable domain (outside the CDR3, taken from reference TRBV7-9 and TRBJ1-6): DTGVSQNPRHKITKRGQNVTFRCDPISEHNRLYWYRQTLGQGPEFLTYFQNEAQLEKSRLLSDRFSAERPKGSFSTLEIQRTEQGDSAMYLCASSPTRDRGSDSPLHFGNGTRLTVT.

This clone was seen a single time. The chain couples TRBV5-8 to TRBJ1-3; 8 nucleotides agree with TRBD1. There are 16 residues in the CDR3. CDR1 and CDR2 from the germline V gene are SGHTS and YDEGEE. Trimming at V came to 4 bases and at J to 0 bases, leaving 6 bases not matched to a gene. The CDR3 reads CASSVDRAGSGNTIYF. The CDR3 DNA reads TGTGCCAGCAGCGTGGACAGGGCCGGCTCTGGAAACACCATATATTTT.

The V call is TRBV29-1, the J call TRBJ2-1; tentatively, D is TRBD1 (7 bases). This CDR3 contains 14 residues. The germline V gene encodes CDR1 SQVTM and CDR2 ANQGSEA. The V and J ends lost 6 bases and 9 bases respectively, with 21 bases between them. CDR3 sequence: CSVTGGRGLVEQFF. The CDR3 DNA sequence: TGCAGCGTCACCGGGGGTAGGGGGCTGGTTGAGCAGTTCTTC.

The chain links TRBV21-1 to TRBJ1-5. TRBV21-1 is given as a pseudogene. The CDR3 contains 19 residues. CDR3 DNA: TGTGCCAGCAGCACTACTCCGGGACGCTTCCCCTATAGCAATCAGCCCCAGCATTTT. Amino acid sequence: CASSTTPGRFPYSNQPQHF.

This chain connects TRBV10-1 to TRBJ2-2; D could derive from TRBD1 or TRBD2 (5 bases each). From germline, CDR1 is WNHNN and CDR2 SYGVQD (reference sequence). The V end lost 8 bases, the J end lost 8 bases, and 12 bases lay between the germline ends. The CDR3 is made up of 12 amino acids. The chain's CDR3 is CASGRGAGELFF. The CDR3 coding sequence is TGCGCCAGCGGCCGGGGCGCGGGGGAGCTGTTTTTT.

This clone was counted between two and nine times. The V call is TRBV2, the J call TRBJ1-5; TRBD1 matches 8 bases. After removal of 5 bases from V and 7 bases from J, the junction contained 7 bases not matched to a gene. CDR1 and CDR2 (germline): SNHLY, FYNNEI. The length of the CDR3 is 14 residues. DNA of the CDR3: TGTGCCAGCAGTTCTTACAACAGGGGGCAGCCCCAGCATTTT. It encodes CASSSYNRGQPQHF.

The genes are TRBV5-1 and TRBJ2-2; the D is unclear. Trimming took off 1 base at V and 0 bases at J, with 7 bases between the two ends. Germline CDR1 and CDR2: SGHRS and YFSETQ. CDR3 length: 15 amino acids. This CDR3 is CASSLSAANTGELFF. The CDR3 nucleotides read TGCGCCAGCAGCTTGTCGGCAGCGAACACCGGGGAGCTGTTTTTT.

This chain uses TRBV12-5 with TRBJ2-3; 9 bases fit TRBD2. Germline V CDR1 and CDR2: LGHNT, FRNRAP. The V and J ends lost 1 base and 2 bases, in that order; junction bases with no gene match: 4. The CDR3 loop spans 16 amino acids. The CDR3 is CASGLGLAGDTDTQYF. The DNA of the CDR3 is TGTGCTAGTGGTTTGGGATTAGCGGGGGACACAGATACGCAGTATTTT.

The J gene is TRBJ1-6, the V gene TRBV3-1 (or the pseudogene TRBV3-2), with no clear D. CDR1 and CDR2 (germline): LGHDT, YNNKEL (reference sequence). The CDR3 loop spans 14 amino acids. V was trimmed by 8 bases and J by 7 bases, leaving 15 bases between them. CDR3 amino acids: CASRRRESNSPLHF. For the CDR3, the DNA is TGTGCCAGCCGGCGCCGGGAGAGCAATTCACCCCTCCACTTT.